The 27 T cell receptor beta chains presented below share a single source sample, sequenced in a study of cytomegalovirus exposure and HLA in healthy donors (dated by TCRdb to about 2017). Library method: the immunoSEQ multiplex PCR assay. A mixture of 60 forward primers for TCR Vbeta segments and 13 reverse primers for TCR Jbeta segments was used in the multiplex PCR. Drawn from immuneACCESS, this table holds only the in-frame rearrangements with V and J called that TCRdb kept. Clones are partly lost; checked studies trace under half to an unresolved V gene and leave the rest unexplained. For this sample the table gives 80,000 to 90,000 clones, of which 75% were detected only once. The ten most abundant clones make up approximately 2.3% of the sample. The sample comprised PBMCs. Receptor source: a man aged 35 to 55 in good health and CMV-seronegative.

The gene calls are TRBV6-5 and TRBJ2-7; D might be TRBD2 (6 bases). The CDR3 is 15 residues long. Germline V gives CDR1 MNHEY, CDR2 SVGAGI. Trimming took off 4 bases at V and 4 bases at J, with 17 bases between the two ends. The CDR3 region is CASSWDWTPSYEQYF. The CDR3 nucleotides are TGTGCCAGCAGTTGGGACTGGACCCCCTCGTACGAGCAGTACTTC.

This clone was seen only a few times. The chain couples TRBV15 to TRBJ1-6; 7 positions match TRBD1. CDR1 and CDR2 from the germline V gene are LNHNV and YYDKDF (reference sequence). J was trimmed by 11 bases and V by 2 bases; bases with no gene match: 3. The CDR3 totals 13 residues. CDR3 protein: CATSRSQGAPLHF. The CDR3 nucleotides read TGTGCCACCAGCAGATCCCAGGGGGCACCCCTCCACTTT.

This clone was seen a handful of times. The genes are TRBV2 and TRBJ1-2; TRBD1 might be the D (5 bases). The germline gives CDR1 SNHLY, CDR2 FYNNEI. The CDR3 runs 13 residues. V lost 4 bases and J lost 8, with 14 bases in between. The CDR3 reads CASSARGVGGYTF. DNA for the CDR3: TGTGCCAGCAGTGCAAGGGGTGTGGGGGGCTACACCTTC.

This chain uses TRBV9 with TRBJ2-2; D not certain. CDR1 is SGDLS, CDR2 YYNGEE, per germline. The germline V and J ends were trimmed by 6 bases and 0 bases, with 9 bases remaining between them. CDR3 length equals 14 residues. Here the CDR3 reads CASNSDANTGELFF. CDR3 sequence (DNA): TGTGCCAGCAATAGTGATGCGAACACCGGGGAGCTGTTTTTT.

V gene TRBV7-2 combines with J gene TRBJ1-5, with D uncertain. V was shortened by 2 bases and J by 0 bases, with 8 bases between the two germline ends. The CDR3 loop spans 15 amino acids. Germline loops: CDR1 SGHTA, CDR2 FQGNSA. The CDR3 DNA follows: TGTGCCAGCAGCTTATGGCGGAATAGCAATCAGCCCCAGCATTTT. It yields the protein CASSLWRNSNQPQHF.

The chain employs TRBV7-8 and TRBJ2-2; 8 bases match TRBD1. Germline V lookup: CDR1 SGHVS, CDR2 FQNEAQ. CDR3 length equals 15 residues. Unmatched junction bases numbered 6, after V lost 4 bases and J lost 5 bases. CDR3 protein: CASSSGQGGTGELFF. CDR3 in DNA: TGTGCCAGCAGCTCCGGACAGGGTGGAACCGGGGAGCTGTTTTTT.

The CDR3 nucleotides read TGCAGCGTTGCGACTAGCGGGATGAAAAGTGAGCAGTTCTTC. This codes for CSVATSGMKSEQFF. The rearrangement uses TRBV29-1 and TRBJ2-1; 11 bases match TRBD2. J gave up 9 bases and V 4 bases, and 8 bases lay outside the gene matches. Per the germline V gene, CDR1 is SQVTM and CDR2 is ANQGSEA. The CDR3 covers 14 residues.

The chain combines TRBV7-2 with TRBJ2-1; D is ambiguous. Trimming took off 3 bases at V and 2 bases at J, with 11 bases between the two ends. This CDR3 spans 15 amino acids. From germline, CDR1 is SGHTA and CDR2 FQGNSA. CDR3 DNA sequence: TGTGCCAGCAGCTTCTTTCTAGGAACCTACAATGAGCAGTTCTTC. Its protein product is CASSFFLGTYNEQFF.

The rearrangement uses TRBV7-3 and TRBJ2-6, with a possible D match to TRBD1 (6 bases). The CDR3 length is 15 residues. Germline V gives CDR1 SGHTA, CDR2 FQGTGA. V dropped 3 bases and J dropped 0 bases, with 6 bases sitting between them. CDR3: CASSLDSSGANVLTF. As DNA, the CDR3 is TGTGCCAGCAGCTTGGACAGCTCTGGGGCCAACGTCCTGACTTTC.

The rearrangement uses TRBV9 and TRBJ2-6, with D possibly TRBD2 on 5 matching bases. CDR1 and CDR2 from the germline V gene are SGDLS and YYNGEE. The CDR3 length is 18 residues. Trimming pared 0 bases from V and 0 bases from J, leaving 13 bases between. The CDR3: CASSVGAETYSGANVLTF. The CDR3 region has the DNA TGTGCCAGCAGCGTAGGAGCGGAAACCTACTCTGGGGCCAACGTCCTGACTTTC.

This clone has just one count. J is TRBJ2-5 and V is TRBV5-4; D is ambiguous. CDR1 and CDR2 (germline): SGHNT, YYREEE (reference sequence). The CDR3 is 12 amino acids. Trimming left V 4 bases short and J 3 bases short, with 7 bases between. In DNA form, the CDR3 reads TGTGCCAGCAGCCCTAGAGAAGAGACCCAGTACTTC. This encodes CASSPREETQYF.

This chain joins TRBV6-6 and TRBJ1-5; possible D gene TRBD1, 6 bases. Trimming took 2 bases from V and 10 from J, leaving 12 bases between them. This CDR3 comprises 13 residues. The germline gives CDR1 MNHNY, CDR2 SVGAGI (reference sequence). CDR3 in amino acids: CASSYVQGQPQHF. CDR3 nucleotide sequence: TGTGCCAGCAGTTACGTACAGGGACAACCCCAGCATTTT.

This chain uses TRBV28 with TRBJ1-4, with 8 bases lining up with TRBD1. The CDR3 extends over 14 amino acids. V lost 5 bases, J lost 8 bases, and 7 bases stayed unmatched. In germline, CDR1 is MDHEN, CDR2 SYDVKM. CDR3 bases: TGTGCCAGCAGTGTGACAGGGGCTGGGGAAAAACTGTTTTTT. Its protein product is CASSVTGAGEKLFF.

The chain uses TRBV19 and TRBJ2-3, with 7 bases aligning to TRBD1. Per the germline V gene, CDR1 is LNHDA and CDR2 is SQIVND (reference sequence). The CDR3 extends over 15 amino acids. The V and J ends lost 1 base and 1 base, in that order; junction bases with no gene match: 2. This CDR3 is CASSIGGTGTDTQYF. The CDR3 nucleotides read TGTGCCAGTAGTATAGGGGGGACAGGCACAGATACGCAGTATTTT.

The chain has TRBV28 and TRBJ1-1; 8 nucleotides match TRBD1. Germline lookup yields CDR1 MDHEN and CDR2 SYDVKM. The CDR3 sequence is 12 residues long. Trimming at V came to 4 bases and at J to 11 bases, leaving 6 bases not matched to a gene. CDR3: CASSSSDRAAFF. CDR3 nucleotides: TGTGCCAGCAGTTCATCGGACAGGGCCGCTTTCTTT.

The chain is built from TRBV28 and TRBJ2-7, with a possible D match to TRBD2 (6 bases). CDR1 MDHEN and CDR2 SYDVKM come from the germline V gene. This CDR3 has 13 amino acids. CDR3 bases: TGTGCTTGGGCAAGGGGCGGGAACTACGAGCAGTACTTC. Its protein is CAWARGGNYEQYF.

CDR3 DNA sequence: TGTGCCAGCAGTCCCCAGGGACTCAACACTGAAGCTTTCTTT. Translation: CASSPQGLNTEAFF. The chain combines TRBV6-6 with TRBJ1-1, with D tentatively TRBD1 (5 bases). Trimming shortened V by 5 bases and J by 2 bases, and 12 bases separated the two germline ends. Germline lookup yields CDR1 MNHNY and CDR2 SVGAGI (reference sequence). The CDR3 runs 14 residues.

The chain is built from TRBV6-1 and TRBJ2-7; 7 positions agree with TRBD2. Trimming removed 8 bases from V and 2 bases from J; junction bases left unmatched: 9. Germline CDR1 is MNHNS and CDR2 is SASEGT. The CDR3 runs to 14 residues. CDR3 sequence reads: CASRTWGGTYEQYF. For the CDR3, the DNA is TGTGCCAGCCGCACGTGGGGGGGAACCTACGAGCAGTACTTC.

This chain connects TRBV2 to TRBJ2-5; TRBD1 is a possible D gene (5 bases). Germline CDR1 SNHLY, CDR2 FYNNEI. Trimming left V 3 bases short and J 7 bases short, with 12 bases between. The CDR3 sequence is 13 residues long. CDR3 coding DNA: TGTGCCAGCAGTGAGAGACAGTTCGGGACCCAGTACTTC. Translating gives CASSERQFGTQYF.

This clone was picked up a small number of times. The chain has TRBV29-1 and TRBJ1-1; D gene uncertain. V lost 3 bases and J 5 bases, leaving 10 bases between the germline ends. CDR3 length equals 12 residues. Germline V gene lookup returns CDR1 SQVTM and CDR2 ANQGSEA. The DNA for the CDR3 is TGCAGCGTTGATCAGGTAGGAACTGAAGCTTTCTTT. It translates to CSVDQVGTEAFF.

As to this clone: Its ends do not fully match the called genes, so a read error is possible. The chain carries TRBV28 and TRBJ2-3; D is perhaps TRBD2 (6 bases). The CDR3 is 13 residues long. Germline loops: CDR1 MDHEN, CDR2 SYDVKM. The CDR3 nucleotides read TGTGCCAGCAGTCGAGCGGGCACATATACGCAGTATTTT. This codes for CASSRAGTYTQYF.

The genes are TRBV14 and TRBJ2-7; D possibly corresponds to TRBD1 (5 bases). The length of the CDR3 is 13 residues. Germline CDR1 and CDR2: SGHDN and FVKESK. Trimming left V 5 bases short and J 4 bases short, with 12 bases between. Written as DNA, the CDR3 is TGTGCCAGCAGCTTAATTCAGGGTTACGAGCAGTACTTC. This gives the protein CASSLIQGYEQYF.

A remark on this clone: At one boundary the junction diverges from the germline segment, which might be a read error. The chain uses TRBV7-7 and TRBJ2-7; D is possibly TRBD2 (6 bases). Germline V gene sequence: CDR1 SSHAT, CDR2 FNYEAQ (reference sequence). The CDR3 has 15 amino acids. Here the CDR3 DNA reads TGTGCTAGCAGTTTCGGACGGGAGTCGAGCCACGAGCAGTACTTC. Its translation: CASSFGRESSHEQYF.

The rearrangement uses TRBV5-8 and TRBJ1-2, with 7 bases fitting TRBD1. The CDR3 has 13 residues. The ends lost 2 bases at V and 5 bases at J; junction bases unmatched: 3. Germline V gene data show CDR1 as SGHTS and CDR2 as YDEGEE. The CDR3 loop reads CASSFGQVYGYTF. The CDR3 coding sequence is TGTGCCAGCAGCTTCGGACAGGTTTATGGCTACACCTTC. Filled out from reference TRBV5-8 and TRBJ1-2, the complete variable domain reads EAGVTQSPTHLIKTRGQQATLRCSPISGHTSVYWYQQALGLGLQFLLWYDEGEERNRGNFPPRFSGRQFPNYSSELNVNALELEDSALYLCASSFGQVYGYTFGSGTRLTVV.

This clone has only a few counts. This chain links TRBV6-5 with TRBJ2-7; 9 positions agree with TRBD2. J gave up 5 bases and V 7 bases, and 9 bases lay outside the gene matches. CDR3 length equals 14 residues. Germline V lookup: CDR1 MNHEY, CDR2 SVGAGI. This chain's CDR3 is CASNRAGGLNEQYF. The CDR3 region has the DNA TGTGCCAGCAATCGAGCGGGAGGTTTAAACGAGCAGTACTTC.

The chain has TRBV19 and TRBJ2-3; 7 nucleotides match TRBD1. Germline-derived CDR1 and CDR2 are LNHDA and SQIVND (reference sequence). V dropped 4 bases and J dropped 2; count of bases not matched to a gene: 12. This CDR3 region has 17 residues. For the CDR3, the DNA is TGTGCCAGTAGTACCAGAAAGACAGGGTCTAACACAGATACGCAGTATTTT. This encodes CASSTRKTGSNTDTQYF.

The chain carries TRBV11-3 and TRBJ1-5; the D is unclear. The CDR3 is made up of 13 amino acids. Trimming stripped 2 bases from V and 7 bases from J, with 9 bases between. CDR1 is SGHNT, CDR2 YENEEA, per germline. The CDR3 reads CASSLLAGQPQHF. The DNA for the CDR3 is TGTGCCAGCAGCTTACTGGCGGGCCAGCCCCAGCATTTT.